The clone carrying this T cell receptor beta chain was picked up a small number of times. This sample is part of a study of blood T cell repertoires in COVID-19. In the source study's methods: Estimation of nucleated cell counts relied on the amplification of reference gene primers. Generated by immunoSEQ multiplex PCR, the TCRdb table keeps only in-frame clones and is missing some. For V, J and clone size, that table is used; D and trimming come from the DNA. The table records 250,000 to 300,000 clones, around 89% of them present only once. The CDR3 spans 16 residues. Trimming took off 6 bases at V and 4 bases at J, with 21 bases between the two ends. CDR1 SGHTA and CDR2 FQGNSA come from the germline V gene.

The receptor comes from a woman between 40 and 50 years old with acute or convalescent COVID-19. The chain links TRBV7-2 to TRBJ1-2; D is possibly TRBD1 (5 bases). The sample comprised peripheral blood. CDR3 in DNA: TGTGCCAGCAGGAATAGACAGATAGGGGTTAGCTATGGCTACACCTTC. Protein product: CASRNRQIGVSYGYTF.